These 6 T cell receptor beta chains came from one sample sequenced in a study of identical twins listed by TCRdb under 2016. Library method: 5' RACE. Sequenced on an Illumina HiSeq 2000. The public reads were run again by TCRdb, first through fastp at Q25 and then through MiXCR, and only productive beta chains were kept. Here each entry gathers all rows of one CDR3 protein and keeps the most common genes and DNA. The sample records about 200,000 distinct CDR3 sequences, 15% to 20% of which are singletons. Together, the top ten hold 35% to 50% of the sample. These data are also associated with another study on T cells expressing NK-cell markers.

Sequencing input: CD8+ T cells sorted from blood. These TCRs come from a woman between 18 and 29 years old in good health.

This clonotype has more than one count but fewer than ten. The chain recombines TRBV7-9 with TRBJ2-1, with D possibly being TRBD1 or TRBD2 (5 bases each). V dropped 1 base and J dropped 12 bases, with 13 bases sitting between them. The CDR3 covers 13 residues. The germline V gene encodes CDR1 SEHNR and CDR2 FQNEAQ (reference sequence). The CDR3 DNA follows: TGTGCCAGCAGCTTAGGGGGACCGGGGTGGCAGTTCTTC. This translates into CASSLGGPGWQFF.

The chain carries TRBV12-3 or TRBV12-4 and TRBJ2-1; D is ambiguous. Between the trimmed V and J ends, which lost 1 base and 5 bases, there was a span of 9 bases. The CDR3 is made up of 14 amino acids. This CDR3 is CASSLVTPNNEQFF. CDR3 DNA: TGTGCCAGCAGTTTAGTGACCCCCAACAATGAGCAGTTCTTC.

This clonotype was counted ten times or more. The gene calls are TRBV5-1 and TRBJ2-3; D gene unclear. Germline CDR1 reads SGHRS; CDR2 reads YFSETQ. V was clipped by 1 base and J by 2 bases, with 2 bases between them. This CDR3 contains 12 residues. CDR3 DNA: TGCGCCAGCAGCTTGTCCACAGATACGCAGTATTTT. Its protein product is CASSLSTDTQYF.

The CDR3 here is CASSVASGAEAFF. For the CDR3, the DNA is TGTGCCAGCAGCGTAGCTTCCGGGGCTGAAGCTTTCTTT. The chain links TRBV9 to TRBJ1-1; D is uncertain. Trimming left V 0 bases short and J 6 bases short, with 9 bases between. This CDR3 is built from 13 residues. The V gene's germline CDR1 is SGDLS and CDR2 YYNGEE.

This clonotype has only a few counts. The V and J genes are TRBV15 and TRBJ1-2; D unresolved. The germline V gene encodes CDR1 LNHNV and CDR2 YYDKDF (reference sequence). The CDR3 contains 18 residues. V gave up 0 bases and J gave up 0 bases, with 17 bases separating them. The CDR3 region has the DNA TGTGCCACCAGCAGAGATCCCCCTTCGCTGGGGACTAACTATGGCTACACCTTC. It translates to CATSRDPPSLGTNYGYTF.

This clonotype has only a few counts. This chain connects TRBV7-2 to TRBJ2-3, with D unclear. The CDR3 totals 15 residues. Trimming took off 4 bases at V and 2 bases at J, with 13 bases between the two ends. Looked up from germline, CDR1 is SGHTA and CDR2 is FQGNSA. In DNA, the CDR3 is TGTGCCAGCAGCTATGGGCTAATGAACACAGATACGCAGTATTTT. This encodes CASSYGLMNTDTQYF. The whole variable domain, filled in from reference TRBV7-2 and TRBJ2-3, reads GAGVSQSPSNKVTEKGKDVELRCDPISGHTALYWYRQSLGQGLEFLIYFQGNSAPDKSGLPSDRFSAERTGGSVSTLTIQRTQQEDSAVYLCASSYGLMNTDTQYFGPGTRLTVL.